These 8 T cell receptor beta chains originate from one sample sequenced in a study of early T cells in non-severe SARS-CoV-2 infection. TCRdb processed the 5' RACE reads anew with MiXCR; each CDR3 protein has one entry. The table has roughly 51,000 distinct CDR3 sequences, about 5.9% seen once; the top ten hold approximately 4.1%. Specimen: whole blood. Receptors were obtained from an adult who was a healthcare worker with PCR-confirmed SARS-CoV-2 infection or an uninfected control (not recorded which).

This clonotype showed up many times. The V gene is TRBV7-2, the J gene TRBJ1-2; TRBD1 aligns across 7 bases. Germline V gives CDR1 SGHTA, CDR2 FQGNSA. The trim removed 4 bases at V and 6 bases at J, leaving 5 bases unmatched. The CDR3 totals 13 residues. CDR3 DNA sequence: TGTGCCAGCAGCTACAGGGGAATTGATGGCTACACCTTC. Its translation: CASSYRGIDGYTF.

This clonotype occurred a few times. The chain combines TRBV5-1 with TRBJ2-7; D is perhaps TRBD1 or TRBD2 (5 bases each). Germline-derived CDR1 and CDR2 are SGHRS and YFSETQ. V shed 5 bases and J shed 1 base, with 10 bases lying between them. CDR3 length: 13 amino acids. CDR3 protein: CASRWGRSYEQYF. CDR3 nucleotides: TGCGCCAGCAGATGGGGACGGTCCTACGAGCAGTACTTC.

The chain uses TRBV9 and TRBJ2-7; 11 bases line up with TRBD1. This CDR3 contains 15 residues. V dropped 3 bases and J dropped 2; count of bases not matched to a gene: 4. CDR1 is SGDLS, CDR2 YYNGEE, per germline. The CDR3 DNA reads as TGTGCCAGCAGCGAGGGGGGACAGGGGGCCTACGAGCAGTACTTC. It translates to CASSEGGQGAYEQYF. Based on the CDR3 plus reference TRBV9 and TRBJ2-7, the full variable domain is DSGVTQTPKHLITATGQRVTLRCSPRSGDLSVYWYQQSLDQGLQFLIQYYNGEERAKGNILERFSAQQFPDLHSELNLSSLELGDSALYFCASSEGGQGAYEQYFGPGTRLTVT.

This clonotype was seen only a few times. The chain employs TRBV7-9 and TRBJ2-1, with 9 nucleotides matching TRBD2. Germline-derived CDR1 and CDR2 are SEHNR and FQNEAQ (reference sequence). This CDR3 has 18 amino acids. V dropped 3 bases and J dropped 5; count of bases not matched to a gene: 14. As DNA, the CDR3 is TGTGCCAGCAGCTTCTTATATTTTCGGACTAGCGAAAACAATGAGCAGTTCTTC. Protein: CASSFLYFRTSENNEQFF.

This clonotype was found many times. The CDR3 bases are TGTGCCAGCAGCTTAGGGATAGGGGTTAGTGAAGGCTACACCTTC. It translates to CASSLGIGVSEGYTF. V is TRBV7-6 and J is TRBJ1-2; the D gene is possibly TRBD1 (5 bases). The V end was cut by 1 base, the J end by 8 bases, with 17 bases between. Looked up from germline, CDR1 is SGHVS and CDR2 is FNYEAQ. This CDR3 spans 15 amino acids.

In DNA, the CDR3 is TGTGCCAGCAGTTTACTAGCGGGGGGGCCAAATGAGCAGTTCTTC. The encoded protein is CASSLLAGGPNEQFF. This chain connects TRBV27 to TRBJ2-1; 12 bases match TRBD2. The V gene end was trimmed by 2 bases and the J gene end by 7 bases; junction bases not matched to a gene: 3. Germline CDR1 is MNHEY and CDR2 is SMNVEV (reference sequence). The CDR3 consists of 15 residues.

This clonotype came up many times. The V and J genes are TRBV7-9 and TRBJ2-5; D is unclear. The CDR3 is made up of 14 amino acids. V dropped 5 bases and J dropped 3 bases, with 13 bases sitting between them. CDR1 and CDR2 from the germline V gene are SEHNR and FQNEAQ (reference sequence). The CDR3 DNA reads as TGTGCCAGCAGCCTTCTGAGGAAGGAAGAGACCCAGTACTTC. Translation gives CASSLLRKEETQYF.

This clonotype was seen ten or more times. This rearrangement joins TRBV19 to TRBJ1-5; TRBD1 matches 7 bases. Germline CDR1 LNHDA, CDR2 SQIVND (reference sequence). V lost 3 bases, J lost 2 bases, and 10 bases stayed unmatched. CDR3 length equals 17 residues. CDR3 DNA: TGTGCCAGTAGTATTAGACAGGGAGGGGCCGGCAATCAGCCCCAGCATTTT. Translating gives CASSIRQGGAGNQPQHF.